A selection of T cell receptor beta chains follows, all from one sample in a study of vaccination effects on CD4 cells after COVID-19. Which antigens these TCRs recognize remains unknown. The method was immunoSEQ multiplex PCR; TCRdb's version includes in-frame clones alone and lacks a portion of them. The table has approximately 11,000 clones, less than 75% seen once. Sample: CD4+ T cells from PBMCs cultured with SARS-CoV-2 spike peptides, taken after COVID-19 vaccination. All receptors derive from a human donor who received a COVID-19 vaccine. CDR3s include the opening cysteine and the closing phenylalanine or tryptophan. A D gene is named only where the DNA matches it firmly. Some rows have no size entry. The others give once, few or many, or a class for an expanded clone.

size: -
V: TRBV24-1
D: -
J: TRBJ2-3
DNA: TGTGCCACCAGTGATTTAACTAACTCAGATACGCAGTATTTT
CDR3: CATSDLTNSDTQYF

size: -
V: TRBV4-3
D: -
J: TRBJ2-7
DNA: TGCGCCAGCAGCCAAGAGAGGCACAGCTCCTACGAGCAGTACTTC
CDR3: CASSQERHSSYEQYF

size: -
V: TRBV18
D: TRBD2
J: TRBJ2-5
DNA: TGTGCCAGCTCACCACCGACTAGCGGGGGATCAGAGACCCAGTACTTC
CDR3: CASSPPTSGGSETQYF

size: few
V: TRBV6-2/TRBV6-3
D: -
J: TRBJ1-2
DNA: TGTGCCAGCAGCACCCCGGACAGAGGGGCCCCCAGGGGCACCTTC
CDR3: CASSTPDRGAPRGTF

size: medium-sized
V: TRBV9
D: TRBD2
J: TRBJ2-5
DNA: TGTGCCAGCAGCGTAGGAGTCGGGGGGAGGGCGGAGACCCAGTACTTC
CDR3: CASSVGVGGRAETQYF

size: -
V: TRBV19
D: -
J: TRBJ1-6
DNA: TGTGCCAGTAGTAAGGGAAGCTCCTATAATTCACCCCTCCACTTT
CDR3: CASSKGSSYNSPLHF

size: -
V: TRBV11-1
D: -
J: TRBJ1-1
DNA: TGTGCCAGCAGCCGGGACCGATTGAACACTGAAGCTTTCTTT
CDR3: CASSRDRLNTEAFF

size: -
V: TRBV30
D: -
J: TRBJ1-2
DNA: TGTGCCTGGAACGGCTACACCTTC
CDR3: CAWNGYTF

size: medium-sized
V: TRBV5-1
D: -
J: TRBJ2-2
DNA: TGCGCCAGCAGCCCTGGGGGGGCCTCTTACACCGGGGAGCTGTTTTTT
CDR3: CASSPGGASYTGELFF

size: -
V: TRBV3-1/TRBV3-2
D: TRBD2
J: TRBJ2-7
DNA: TGTGCCAGCAGCCAATTGGCGGGGGGGTCCTACGAGCAGTACTTC
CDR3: CASSQLAGGSYEQYF

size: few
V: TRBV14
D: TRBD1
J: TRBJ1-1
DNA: TGTGCCAGCAGCCAAGAGGGCAGGGGGCGAACTGAAGCTTTCTTT
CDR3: CASSQEGRGRTEAFF

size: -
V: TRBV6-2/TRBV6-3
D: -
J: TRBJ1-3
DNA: TGTGCCAGCAGCGTTACCTACGGTTCGGGAAACACCATATATTTT
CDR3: CASSVTYGSGNTIYF